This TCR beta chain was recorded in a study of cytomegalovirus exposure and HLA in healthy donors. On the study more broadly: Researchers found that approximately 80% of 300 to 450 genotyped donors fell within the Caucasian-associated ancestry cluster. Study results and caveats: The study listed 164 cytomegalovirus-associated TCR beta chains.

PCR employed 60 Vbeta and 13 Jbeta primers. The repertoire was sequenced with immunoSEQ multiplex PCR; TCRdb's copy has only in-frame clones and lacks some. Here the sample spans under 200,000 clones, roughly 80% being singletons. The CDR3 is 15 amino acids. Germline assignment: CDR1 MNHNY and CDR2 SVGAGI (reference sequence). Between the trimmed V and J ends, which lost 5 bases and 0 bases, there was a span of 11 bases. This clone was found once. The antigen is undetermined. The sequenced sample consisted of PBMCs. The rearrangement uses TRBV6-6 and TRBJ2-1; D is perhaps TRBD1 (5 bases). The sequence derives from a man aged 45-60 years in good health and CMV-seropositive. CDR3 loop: CASSPGFSSYNEQFF. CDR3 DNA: TGTGCCAGCAGTCCAGGGTTTAGCTCCTACAATGAGCAGTTCTTC.